This T cell receptor beta chain came from a study of early T cells in non-severe SARS-CoV-2 infection. TCRdb used MiXCR to reprocess the 5' RACE reads, holding one entry per CDR3 protein. The sample includes 75,000 to 90,000 distinct CDR3 sequences, around 13% of them seen just once. The germline V gene has CDR1 SEHNR and CDR2 FQNEAQ (reference sequence). The CDR3 has 14 residues. V dropped 3 bases and J dropped 5 bases, with 11 bases sitting between them. Sequenced sample: whole blood. The receptor's source is an adult who was a healthcare worker with PCR-confirmed SARS-CoV-2 infection or an uninfected control (not recorded which). V gene TRBV7-9 combines with J gene TRBJ2-1; D may be TRBD2 (5 bases). CDR3 residues: CASSFSLGNNEQFF. The CDR3 DNA sequence: TGTGCCAGCAGCTTCTCACTCGGGAACAATGAGCAGTTCTTC.